This T cell receptor beta chain originates from a study of control samples from healthy donors and cancer patients. Assay used: immunoSEQ multiplex PCR; TCRdb lists only in-frame clones, some missing. The sample holds approximately 100,000 clones, more than 85% seen once. The CDR3 covers 14 residues. Unmatched junction bases numbered 9, after V lost 7 bases and J lost 7 bases. The germline V gene has CDR1 SNHLY and CDR2 FYNNEI. The chain is built from TRBV2 and TRBJ2-2; TRBD2 matches at 7 bases. The source material was PBMCs. This TCR came from a man aged 60 to 75 with lung cancer. Written as DNA, the CDR3 is TGTGCCAGCAAACCCCAACTAGCGATCGGGGAGCTGTTTTTT. This codes for CASKPQLAIGELFF.